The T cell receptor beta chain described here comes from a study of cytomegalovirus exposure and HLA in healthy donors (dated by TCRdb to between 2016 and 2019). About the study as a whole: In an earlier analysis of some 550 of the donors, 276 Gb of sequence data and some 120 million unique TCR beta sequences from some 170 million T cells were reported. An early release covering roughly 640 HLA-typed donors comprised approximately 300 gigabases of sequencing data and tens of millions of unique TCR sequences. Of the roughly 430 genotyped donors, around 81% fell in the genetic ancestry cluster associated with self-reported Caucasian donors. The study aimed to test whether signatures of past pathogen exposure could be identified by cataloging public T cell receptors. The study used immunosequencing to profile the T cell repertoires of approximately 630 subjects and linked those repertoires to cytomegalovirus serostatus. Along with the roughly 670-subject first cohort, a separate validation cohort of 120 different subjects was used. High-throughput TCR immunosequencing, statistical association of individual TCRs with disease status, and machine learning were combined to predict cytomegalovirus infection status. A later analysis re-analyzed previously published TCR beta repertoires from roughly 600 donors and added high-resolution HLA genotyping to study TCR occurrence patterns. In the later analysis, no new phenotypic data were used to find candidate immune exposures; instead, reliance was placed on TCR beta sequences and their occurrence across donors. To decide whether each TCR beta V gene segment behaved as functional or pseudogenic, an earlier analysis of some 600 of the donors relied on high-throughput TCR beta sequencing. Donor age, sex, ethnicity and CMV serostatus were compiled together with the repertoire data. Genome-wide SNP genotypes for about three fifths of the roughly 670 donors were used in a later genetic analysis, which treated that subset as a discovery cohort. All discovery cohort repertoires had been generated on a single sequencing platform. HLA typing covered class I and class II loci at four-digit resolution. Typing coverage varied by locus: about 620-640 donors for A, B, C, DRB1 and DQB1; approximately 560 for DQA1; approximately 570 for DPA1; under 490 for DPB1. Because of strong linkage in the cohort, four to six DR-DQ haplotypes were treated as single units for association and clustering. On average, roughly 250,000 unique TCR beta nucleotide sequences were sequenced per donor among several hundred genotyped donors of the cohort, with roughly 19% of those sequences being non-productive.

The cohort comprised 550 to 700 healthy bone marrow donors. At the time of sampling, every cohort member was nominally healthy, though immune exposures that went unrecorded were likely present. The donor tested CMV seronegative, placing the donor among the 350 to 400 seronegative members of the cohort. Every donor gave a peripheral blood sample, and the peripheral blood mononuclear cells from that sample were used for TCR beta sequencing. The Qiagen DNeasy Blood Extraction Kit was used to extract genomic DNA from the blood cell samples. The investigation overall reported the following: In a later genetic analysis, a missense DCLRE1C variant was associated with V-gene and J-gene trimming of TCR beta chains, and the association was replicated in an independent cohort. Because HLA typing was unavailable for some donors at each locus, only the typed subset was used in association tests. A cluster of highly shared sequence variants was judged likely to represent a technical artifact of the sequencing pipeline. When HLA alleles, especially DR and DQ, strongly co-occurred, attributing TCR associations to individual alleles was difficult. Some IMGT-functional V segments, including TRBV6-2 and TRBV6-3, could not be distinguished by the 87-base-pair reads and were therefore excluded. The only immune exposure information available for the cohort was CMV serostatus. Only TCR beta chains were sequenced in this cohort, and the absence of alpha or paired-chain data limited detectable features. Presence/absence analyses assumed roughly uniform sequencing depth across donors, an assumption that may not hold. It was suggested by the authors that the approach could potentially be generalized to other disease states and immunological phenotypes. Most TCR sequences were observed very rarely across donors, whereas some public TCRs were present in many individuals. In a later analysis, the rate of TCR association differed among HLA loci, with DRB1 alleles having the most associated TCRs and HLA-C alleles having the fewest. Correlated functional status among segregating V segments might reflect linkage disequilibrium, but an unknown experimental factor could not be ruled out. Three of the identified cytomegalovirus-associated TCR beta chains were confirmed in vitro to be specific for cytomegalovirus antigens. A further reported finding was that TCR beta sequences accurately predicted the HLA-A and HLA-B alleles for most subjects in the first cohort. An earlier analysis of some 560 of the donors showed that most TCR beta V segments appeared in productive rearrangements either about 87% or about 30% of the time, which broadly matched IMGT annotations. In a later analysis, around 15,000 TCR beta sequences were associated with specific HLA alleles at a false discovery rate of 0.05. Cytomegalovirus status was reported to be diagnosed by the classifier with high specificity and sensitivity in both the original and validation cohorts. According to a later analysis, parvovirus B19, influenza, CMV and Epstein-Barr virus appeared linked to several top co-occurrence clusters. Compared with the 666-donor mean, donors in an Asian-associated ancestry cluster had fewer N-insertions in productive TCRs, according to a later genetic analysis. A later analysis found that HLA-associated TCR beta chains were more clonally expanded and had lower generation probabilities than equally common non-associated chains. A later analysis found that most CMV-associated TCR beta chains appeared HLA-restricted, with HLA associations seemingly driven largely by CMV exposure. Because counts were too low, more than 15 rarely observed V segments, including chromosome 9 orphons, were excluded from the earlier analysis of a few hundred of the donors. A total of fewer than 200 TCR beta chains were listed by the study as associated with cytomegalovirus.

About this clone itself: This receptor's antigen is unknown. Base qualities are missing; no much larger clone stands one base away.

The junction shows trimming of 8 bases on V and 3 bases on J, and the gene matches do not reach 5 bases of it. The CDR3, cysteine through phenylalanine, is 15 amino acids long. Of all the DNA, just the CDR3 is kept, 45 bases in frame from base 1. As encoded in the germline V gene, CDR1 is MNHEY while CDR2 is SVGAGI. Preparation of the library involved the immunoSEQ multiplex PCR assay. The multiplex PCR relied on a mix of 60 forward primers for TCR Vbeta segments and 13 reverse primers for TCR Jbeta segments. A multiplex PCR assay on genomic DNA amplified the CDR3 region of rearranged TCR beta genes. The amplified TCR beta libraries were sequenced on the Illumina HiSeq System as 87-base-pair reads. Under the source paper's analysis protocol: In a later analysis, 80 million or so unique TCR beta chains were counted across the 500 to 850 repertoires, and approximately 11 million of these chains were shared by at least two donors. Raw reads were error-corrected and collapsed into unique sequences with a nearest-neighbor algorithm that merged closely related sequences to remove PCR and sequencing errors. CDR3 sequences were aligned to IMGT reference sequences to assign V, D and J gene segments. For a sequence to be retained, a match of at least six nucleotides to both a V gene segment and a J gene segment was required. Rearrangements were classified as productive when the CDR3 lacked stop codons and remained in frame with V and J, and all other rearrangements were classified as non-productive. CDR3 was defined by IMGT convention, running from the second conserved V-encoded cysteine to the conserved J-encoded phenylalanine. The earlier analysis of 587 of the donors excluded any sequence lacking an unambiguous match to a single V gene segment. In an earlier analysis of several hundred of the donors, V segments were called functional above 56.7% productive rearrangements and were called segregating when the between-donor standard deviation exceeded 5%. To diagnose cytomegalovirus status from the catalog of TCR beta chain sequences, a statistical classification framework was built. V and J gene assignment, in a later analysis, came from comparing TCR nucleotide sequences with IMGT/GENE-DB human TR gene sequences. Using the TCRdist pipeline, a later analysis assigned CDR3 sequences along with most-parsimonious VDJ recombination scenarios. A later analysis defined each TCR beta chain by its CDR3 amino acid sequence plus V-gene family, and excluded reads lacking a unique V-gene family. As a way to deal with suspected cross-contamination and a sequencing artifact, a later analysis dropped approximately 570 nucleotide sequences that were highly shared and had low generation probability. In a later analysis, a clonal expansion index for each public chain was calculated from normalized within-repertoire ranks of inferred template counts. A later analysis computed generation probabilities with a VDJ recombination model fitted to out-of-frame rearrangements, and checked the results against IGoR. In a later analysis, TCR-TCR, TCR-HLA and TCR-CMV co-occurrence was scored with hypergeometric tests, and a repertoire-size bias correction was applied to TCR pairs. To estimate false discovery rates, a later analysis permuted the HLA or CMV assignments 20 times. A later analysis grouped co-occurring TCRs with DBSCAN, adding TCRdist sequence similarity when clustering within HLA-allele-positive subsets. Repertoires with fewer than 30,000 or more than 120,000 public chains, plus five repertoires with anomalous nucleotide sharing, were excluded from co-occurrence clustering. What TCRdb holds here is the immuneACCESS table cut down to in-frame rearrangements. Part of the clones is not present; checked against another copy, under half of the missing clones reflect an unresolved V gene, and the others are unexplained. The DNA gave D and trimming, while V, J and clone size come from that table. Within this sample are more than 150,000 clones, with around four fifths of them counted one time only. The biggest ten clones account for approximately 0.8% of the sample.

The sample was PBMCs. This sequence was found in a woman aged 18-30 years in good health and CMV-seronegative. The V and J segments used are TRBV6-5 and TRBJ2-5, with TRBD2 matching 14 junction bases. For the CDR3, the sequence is CASGGLAGGEETQYF. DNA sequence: TGTGCCAGCGGTGGACTAGCGGGAGGTGAAGAGACCCAGTACTTC.